The 9 T cell receptor beta chains in this list originate from one sample, sequenced in a study of cytomegalovirus exposure and HLA in healthy donors. It was with 60 Vbeta and 13 Jbeta primers that the PCR ran. The assay was immunoSEQ multiplex PCR, and TCRdb's table has in-frame clones only and misses some. With 150,000 to 200,000 clones in the sample, the ten largest clones hold 0.65% to 0.9%. The sample was PBMCs. Receptors originate from a woman under 30 in good health and CMV-seropositive.

V and J are TRBV10-3 and TRBJ1-4, with 8 bases fitting TRBD1. The CDR3 length is 15 residues. The V gene's germline CDR1 is ENHRY and CDR2 SYGVKD. Germline trimming cut 6 bases from V and 6 bases from J; bases unmatched to any gene: 9. CDR3 in DNA: TGTGCCATCAGACCCGACAGGGGCCCAGATGAAAAACTGTTTTTT. Residues: CAIRPDRGPDEKLFF.

For this clone: Other nucleotide sequences from this sample produce the same CDR3. This chain joins TRBV4-2 and TRBJ2-7, with D perhaps TRBD2 (6 bases). CDR3 length: 13 residues. Germline CDR1 LGHNA, CDR2 YNFKEQ. V was shortened by 0 bases and J by 6 bases, with 9 bases between the two germline ends. CDR3 protein: CASSQDGSGEQYF. CDR3 DNA: TGTGCCAGCAGCCAAGACGGGAGTGGCGAGCAGTACTTC.

This chain links TRBV27 with TRBJ2-7; 10 bases match TRBD2. The CDR3 consists of 16 residues. After removal of 8 bases from V and 4 bases from J, the junction contained 14 bases not matched to a gene. Germline CDR1 and CDR2: MNHEY and SMNVEV (reference sequence). CDR3 sequence (DNA): TGTGCCAGCGGGGGGCTAGCGGGAGTGAGTGGATACGAGCAGTACTTC. This translates into CASGGLAGVSGYEQYF.

The V gene is TRBV12-5, the J gene TRBJ1-6, with D perhaps matching TRBD1 (6 bases). The V end was cut by 1 base, the J end by 6 bases, with 10 bases between. The germline gives CDR1 LGHNT, CDR2 FRNRAP. The CDR3 has 15 amino acids. The CDR3 reads CASGLGQAINSPLHF. DNA for the CDR3: TGTGCTAGTGGTTTGGGACAGGCCATTAATTCACCCCTCCACTTT.

The chain employs TRBV19 and TRBJ2-1; D possibly corresponds to TRBD2 (6 bases). The CDR3 covers 17 residues. Trimming shortened V by 5 bases and J by 4 bases, and 21 bases separated the two germline ends. Germline values: CDR1 LNHDA, CDR2 SQIVND (reference sequence). The chain's CDR3 is CASSPSPTSTSYNEQFF. The DNA for the CDR3 is TGTGCCAGTAGTCCATCCCCGACTAGTACGAGTTACAATGAGCAGTTCTTC.

V usage is TRBV16 and J usage is TRBJ1-2; D possibly corresponds to TRBD1 (5 bases). Trimming stripped 1 base from V and 4 bases from J, with 13 bases between. The CDR3 has 15 residues. CDR1 and CDR2 (germline): KGHSY, FQNENV. The CDR3 DNA is TGTGCCAGCAGCCAATATCCAGGGTTTGCCTATGGCTACACCTTC. It codes for CASSQYPGFAYGYTF.

The J gene is TRBJ1-2, the V gene TRBV18; D not resolved. CDR3 length: 14 residues. Germline assignment: CDR1 KGHSH and CDR2 LQKENI. V was clipped by 1 base and J by 9 bases, with 15 bases between them. Here the CDR3 DNA reads TGTGCCAGCTCACCACAACAGATTAACGTACGCTACACCTTC. Its protein is CASSPQQINVRYTF.

The CDR3 loop reads CAISGAGGTYEQYF. The CDR3 DNA reads as TGTGCCATCAGTGGGGCGGGGGGGACCTACGAGCAGTACTTC. The chain is built from TRBV10-3 and TRBJ2-7; 9 bases line up with TRBD2. V lost 4 bases and J lost 2; bases outside the gene matches: 3. This CDR3 spans 14 amino acids. Germline V gene data show CDR1 as ENHRY and CDR2 as SYGVKD.

The chain joins TRBV7-6 to TRBJ2-1; the match to TRBD2 covers 12 bases. Trimming removed 5 bases from V and 7 bases from J; junction bases left unmatched: 9. CDR1 and CDR2 from the germline V gene are SGHVS and FNYEAQ. The CDR3 extends over 16 amino acids. The DNA for the CDR3 is TGTGCCAGCAGCATCATGGGACTAGCGGGCGGAAATGAGCAGTTCTTC. Protein product: CASSIMGLAGGNEQFF.